The source of this T cell receptor beta chain is a study of cytomegalovirus exposure and HLA in healthy donors. About this clone: Its antigen is still unknown.

The CDR3 sequence is 12 residues long. The V end was cut by 3 bases, the J end by 8 bases, with 8 bases between. Germline loops: CDR1 MGHRA, CDR2 YSYEKL. Findings and caveats of the study: A later analysis showed TCR association rates differing by HLA locus, peaking at DRB1 and lowest at HLA-C. Associated with HLA alleles at 0.05 false discovery rate in a later analysis were 17,000 or so TCR beta sequences. The investigators catalogued about 170 TCR beta chains as cytomegalovirus-associated. V- and J-gene trimming in TCR beta was tied to a missense DCLRE1C variant by an analysis performed later.

PCR was performed using 60 Vbeta and 13 Jbeta primers. Only in-frame clones appear in the TCRdb table, and some are missing; sequencing was by immunoSEQ multiplex PCR. The table shows 150,000 to 200,000 clones, with around 81% occurring only once. The J gene is TRBJ2-1, the V gene TRBV4-1; no definite D call. Sequenced: PBMCs. The receptor comes from a woman aged 18 to 35 in good health and CMV-seropositive. CDR3 sequence reads: CASSQGFYEQFF. In nucleotides, the CDR3 is TGCGCCAGCAGCCAGGGCTTCTATGAGCAGTTCTTC.